This entry is about one T cell receptor (beta chain). Its target is not known. The sample is drawn from a study of Ad26.COV2.S vaccination and SARS-CoV-2 variants. Study in general: The vaccine Ad26.COV2.S was put into the muscle once, or twice with 56 days between.

The CDR3 spans 15 residues. Germline values: CDR1 SGHAT, CDR2 FQNNGV. The J segment lost 7 bases and the V segment lost 1 base, leaving 9 bases of the junction unmatched. Treatment noted: 15 to 20 received Ad26.COV2.S at low or high dose, single or two shots; roughly five received placebo; per-sample allocation not given. Day 63 after the first injection of vaccine or placebo was the sampling time. Libraries were prepared by immunoSEQ multiplex PCR; TCRdb keeps only in-frame clonotypes and omits some of them. The sample includes about 460,000 clones, approximately 90% of them seen just once. Whole-study results and caveats: Placebo recipients and vaccine recipients were similar in non-spike TCR breadth. Greater spike-specific TCR breadth was seen in vaccine recipients than in placebo recipients.

Sequences were derived from peripheral blood, sampled in a trial of Ad26.COV2.S vaccine versus placebo. The origin of this receptor is a person aged 18-65 years who received the Ad26.COV2.S COVID-19 vaccine or a placebo. The V gene is TRBV11-2, the J gene TRBJ2-5, with 7 nucleotides matching TRBD1. The CDR3 DNA is TGTGCCAGCAGCTTAGCCCCGACAGGGTCGGTGACCCAGTACTTC. This sequence encodes CASSLAPTGSVTQYF.